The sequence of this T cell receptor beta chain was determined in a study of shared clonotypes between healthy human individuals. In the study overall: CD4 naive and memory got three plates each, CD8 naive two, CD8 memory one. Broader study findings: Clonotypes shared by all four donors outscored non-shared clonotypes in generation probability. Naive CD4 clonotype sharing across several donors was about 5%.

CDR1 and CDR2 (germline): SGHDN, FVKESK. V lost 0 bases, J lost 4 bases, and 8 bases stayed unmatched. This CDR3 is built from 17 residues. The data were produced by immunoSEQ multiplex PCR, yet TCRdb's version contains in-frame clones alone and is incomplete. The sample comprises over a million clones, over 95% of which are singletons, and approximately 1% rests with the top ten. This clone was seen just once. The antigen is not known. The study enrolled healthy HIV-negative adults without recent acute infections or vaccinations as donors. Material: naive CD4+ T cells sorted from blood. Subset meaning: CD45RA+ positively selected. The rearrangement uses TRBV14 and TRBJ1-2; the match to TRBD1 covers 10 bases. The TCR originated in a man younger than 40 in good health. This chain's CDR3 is CASSQDRGQGSFYGYTF. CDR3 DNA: TGTGCCAGCAGCCAAGACCGGGGACAGGGGTCCTTCTATGGCTACACCTTC.